A selection of T cell receptor beta chains follows, all from one sample in a study of control samples from healthy donors and cancer patients. The protocol was immunoSEQ multiplex PCR, while the TCRdb copy is restricted to in-frame clones and leaves out a portion. The sample consists of some 95,000 clones, 75% to 85% of them appearing once. Sequenced material: blood. These receptors all come from a woman in her twenties or thirties in good health. Both conserved end residues are part of each CDR3. Each record gives: D gene, J gene, clone size, V gene, CDR3 DNA, CDR3 protein. The D gene is left open where the match is weak. A row's size may be missing; if present it is once, few, many or a size class.

NA TRBJ2-3 NA TRBV11-3 TGTGCCAGCAGCGCTGGGACAACGGGCTCAGATACGCAGTATTTT CASSAGTTGSDTQYF
TRBD2 TRBJ2-5 NA TRBV6-5 TGTGCCAGCAGCCCGCTAGCGGGGGGATGGGAGACCCAGTACTTC CASSPLAGGWETQYF
NA TRBJ1-2 NA TRBV19 TGTGCCAGTAGTATGCAACCCCCAGACAGGAGGAATGGCTACACCTTC CASSMQPPDRRNGYTF
NA TRBJ1-1 NA TRBV3-1/TRBV3-2 TGTGCCAGCAGCCAAAAGGGAAACACTGAAGCTTTCTTT CASSQKGNTEAFF
NA TRBJ2-3 NA TRBV6-2/TRBV6-3 TGTGCCAGCAGTTACTACACAGATACGCAGTATTTT CASSYYTDTQYF
NA TRBJ1-5 NA TRBV30 TGTGCCTGGAGTCCGGGTAGGGCCCAGCCCCAGCATTTT CAWSPGRAQPQHF
TRBD1 TRBJ2-2 NA TRBV11-2 TGTGCCAGCAGCTTAGAAACGACAGGGGCGAACACCGGGGAGCTGTTTTTT CASSLETTGANTGELFF
TRBD1 TRBJ1-1 NA TRBV4-2 TGTGCCAGCAGCGACCGGGACAGGGGGCCCGGGAACACTGAAGCTTTCTTT CASSDRDRGPGNTEAFF
NA TRBJ2-1 NA TRBV6-2/TRBV6-3 TGTGCCAGCAGTTACGCGGACTACAATGAGCAGTTCTTC CASSYADYNEQFF
NA TRBJ2-7 NA TRBV29-1 TGCAGCGTGAAGGGGGGAGACTCCTACGAGCAATACTTC CSVKGGDSYEQYF
NA TRBJ2-7 once TRBV5-4 TGTGCCAGCAGCCCCAGACAGGCCTACGAGCAGTACTTC CASSPRQAYEQYF
TRBD1 TRBJ2-3 NA TRBV15 TGTGCCACCAGCCGGACAGGGGGCGCAGATACGCAGTATTTT CATSRTGGADTQYF
NA TRBJ2-7 NA TRBV6-5 TGTGCCAGCAGGGTTTCCGGGACCCAGGCTCACGAGCAGTACTTC CASRVSGTQAHEQYF
TRBD2 TRBJ2-3 NA TRBV11-2 TGTGCCAGCAGTCGTCGCCGGGGGGGAGATACGCAGTATTTT CASSRRRGGDTQYF
TRBD2 TRBJ2-5 NA TRBV11-2 TGTGCCAGCAGCCCCTCCCGACTAGCGGGGGGGCTCGGCGAGACCCAGTACTTC CASSPSRLAGGLGETQYF
NA TRBJ2-2 NA TRBV6-5 TGTGCCAGCTCCTGGCAGGGGGAGGTCGGGGAGCTGTTTTTT CASSWQGEVGELFF
NA TRBJ1-3 NA TRBV6-5 TGTGCCAGCAGTTCAACAGGGTACGGAAACACCATATATTTT CASSSTGYGNTIYF
NA TRBJ2-7 NA TRBV5-5 TGTGCCAGCAGCCCCCCGGGACTGATCTACGAGCAGTACTTC CASSPPGLIYEQYF
NA TRBJ1-6 NA TRBV21-1 TGTGCCAGCAGCAAATCGGGCAGGCGGCTGGAACCCCTCCACTTT CASSKSGRRLEPLHF
NA TRBJ2-7 NA TRBV2 TGTGCCAGCAGTGAAGAAGGGGGGGCCCCCTACGAGCAGTACTTC CASSEEGGAPYEQYF
NA TRBJ1-1 NA TRBV10-3 TGTGCCATCAGTGAGGGAACAGGGAGTCTTTTCACTGAAGCTTTCTTT CAISEGTGSLFTEAFF
NA TRBJ2-5 few TRBV11-3 TGTGCCAGCAGCGGGGGACCCCAAGAGACCCAGTACTTC CASSGGPQETQYF
NA TRBJ2-5 many TRBV4-2 TGTGCCAGCAGCCAAGATGCTAGTGGGGAGACCCAGTACTTC CASSQDASGETQYF
NA TRBJ1-5 NA TRBV19 TGTGCCAGTAGTATAAGACTGGGCAATCAGCCCCAGCATTTT CASSIRLGNQPQHF
TRBD2 TRBJ2-7 once TRBV3-1/TRBV3-2 TGTGCCAGCAGCCCAGAGGGACTAGCGGGGACATCCTACGAGCAGTACTTC CASSPEGLAGTSYEQYF
TRBD1 TRBJ2-5 NA TRBV5-1 TGCGCCAGCAGCTTGGGGGGACAGAGCCAAGAGACCCAGTACTTC CASSLGGQSQETQYF
TRBD2 TRBJ2-3 NA TRBV3-1/TRBV3-2 TGTGCCAGCAGCCAAGCATCGGGACTAGACTTCAAGTATTTT CASSQASGLDFKYF
TRBD1 TRBJ2-7 NA TRBV5-4 TGTGCCAGCAGATTATCCGGGACAGGGTCCCACGAGCAGTACTTC CASRLSGTGSHEQYF
NA TRBJ1-6 few TRBV3-1/TRBV3-2 TGTGCCAGCAACACAAGATACCCGGGCTCACCCCTCCACTTT CASNTRYPGSPLHF
NA TRBJ1-1 NA TRBV7-2 TGTGCCAGCAGACCGAGGACGGCGAACACTGAAGCTTTCTTT CASRPRTANTEAFF
NA TRBJ2-2 NA TRBV2 TGTGCCAGCAGTCAGGACACCGGGGAGCTGTTTTTT CASSQDTGELFF
NA TRBJ2-3 few TRBV3-1/TRBV3-2 TGTGCCAGCAGCCAAGATGGGGGGCCCACAGATACGCAGTATTTT CASSQDGGPTDTQYF
NA TRBJ2-3 NA TRBV12-2 NA CASRSRAVAGGAADTQYF
TRBD1 TRBJ1-2 NA TRBV14 TGTGCCAGCAGCCAATTCCTCGCTGGGACAGGAGACTATGGCTACACCTTC CASSQFLAGTGDYGYTF
NA TRBJ1-5 NA TRBV5-1 TGCGCCAGCAGCTTGTCTGGGAGTTACAGCAATCAGCCCCAGCATTTT CASSLSGSYSNQPQHF
NA TRBJ1-2 NA TRBV6-1 TGTGCCAGCAGTGAAGCGCTTCGGACCGTGTTTTACTATGGCTACACCTTC CASSEALRTVFYYGYTF
NA TRBJ2-1 NA TRBV19 TGTGCCAGTAGTAAACGGGGGGCCAGCTCCTACAATGAGCAGTTCTTC CASSKRGASSYNEQFF
NA TRBJ2-1 NA TRBV7-6 TGTGCCAGCAGCTTAGCGCAGGTCCCGACATATGAGCAGTTCTTC CASSLAQVPTYEQFF
TRBD1 TRBJ1-2 NA TRBV6-5 TGTGCCAGCAGCGATAGGACAGGGACTGGCTACACCTTC CASSDRTGTGYTF
NA TRBJ2-3 NA TRBV13 TGTGCCAGCAGCTTAAAGGCGCTGAGGACAGATACGCAGTATTTT CASSLKALRTDTQYF
NA TRBJ2-1 NA TRBV7-9 TGTGCCAGCAGGAGAAGGCAGAACAATGAGCAGTTCTTC CASRRRQNNEQFF
NA TRBJ2-5 NA TRBV4-3 TGCGCCAGCAGTCCCCAGCAGGGGCGGTGGTTAGAGACCCAGTACTTC CASSPQQGRWLETQYF
NA TRBJ2-3 once TRBV5-6 TGTGCCAGCAGCATAGACCCAGATACGCAGTATTTT CASSIDPDTQYF
NA TRBJ1-2 NA TRBV7-3 TGTGCCAGCAGCCCAGGGGTAGACTATGGCTACACCTTC CASSPGVDYGYTF
NA TRBJ2-7 NA TRBV30 TGTGCCTGGAGTGTAGGTGGACACTACTACGAGCAGTACTTC CAWSVGGHYYEQYF
TRBD1 TRBJ1-1 once TRBV5-4 TGTGCCAGCAGCTTCGACAGGGAGTCGGAAGCTTTCTTT CASSFDRESEAFF
NA TRBJ2-1 NA TRBV10-1 TGCGCCAGCAGTGAAGAGACTAGTTTACCTTCCTACAATGAGCAGTTCTTC CASSEETSLPSYNEQFF
NA TRBJ1-2 few TRBV7-6 TGTGCCAGCAGCTTGGCCGGGACCCAGGGCCATGGCTACACCTTC CASSLAGTQGHGYTF
NA TRBJ2-2 NA TRBV11-3 TGTGCCAGCAGCTTAGAACCGGGTCATGAGGCCGGGGAGCTGTTTTTT CASSLEPGHEAGELFF
TRBD2 TRBJ2-1 NA TRBV7-6 TGTGCCAGCAGCTCAAATTTGCTAGCGGGGGGCTACAATGAGCAGTTCTTC CASSSNLLAGGYNEQFF
NA TRBJ1-3 NA TRBV5-6 TGTGCCAGCAGCTTGGTAGGGACTGGAAACACCATATATTTT CASSLVGTGNTIYF
TRBD1 TRBJ2-1 NA TRBV5-8 TGTGCCATTTCGGACAGGGGTAATTTTGAGCAGTTCTTC CAISDRGNFEQFF